The next 17 T cell receptor beta chains were all read from a single sample in a study of T cell changes during pregnancy in multiple sclerosis (dated 2019 in TCRdb). The library was made by the immunoSEQ multiplex PCR assay. TCRdb provides this immuneACCESS table in a form limited to in-frame rearrangements. Some clones are lacking; in checked studies, under half of them reflect an unresolved V gene, and why the rest are absent is not known. This sample is represented by around 54,000 clones; about nine tenths of them were singletons. The top ten clones comprise 0.55% to 0.65% of the sample. The sample was CD4+ T cells from peripheral blood mononuclear cells, taken after pregnancy. The origin of the receptors is a female donor in good health, enrolled as a control in a pregnancy study.

The CDR3 DNA is TGTGCCAGCAGCTTCGCGAGGTGGGACGAGCAGTACTTC. Residues: CASSFARWDEQYF. This rearrangement joins TRBV7-9 to TRBJ2-7; unclear D gene. Trimming shortened V by 3 bases and J by 5 bases, and 11 bases separated the two germline ends. Germline values: CDR1 SEHNR, CDR2 FQNEAQ (reference sequence). CDR3 length: 13 residues.

The J gene is TRBJ2-1, the V gene TRBV5-1; D is unclear. Trimming removed 1 base at V and 0 bases at J, with 14 bases between. Germline CDR1 SGHRS, CDR2 YFSETQ. CDR3 size: 17 residues. The CDR3: CASSLFSSPSSYNEQFF. The CDR3 DNA is TGCGCCAGCAGCTTGTTTAGTTCCCCGAGCTCCTACAATGAGCAGTTCTTC.

The chain recombines TRBV18 with TRBJ2-2, with D tentatively TRBD1 (5 bases). Germline values: CDR1 KGHSH, CDR2 LQKENI. The CDR3 consists of 16 residues. Deletions cut 3 bases from V and 1 base from J, with 12 bases between. The CDR3 DNA reads TGTGCCAGCTCACCCCAGACAGTTCAGAACACCGGGGAGCTGTTTTTT. This translates into CASSPQTVQNTGELFF. Full variable domain (outside the CDR3, taken from reference TRBV18 and TRBJ2-2): NAGVMQNPRHLVRRRGQEARLRCSPMKGHSHVYWYRQLPEEGLKFMVYLQKENIIDESGMPKERFSAEFPKEGPSILRIQQVVRGDSAAYFCASSPQTVQNTGELFFGEGSRLTVL.

This chain joins TRBV27 and TRBJ2-7; a possible D gene is TRBD1 (6 bases). Germline lookup yields CDR1 MNHEY and CDR2 SMNVEV (reference sequence). The CDR3 runs 15 residues. Trimming took 6 bases from V and 0 from J, leaving 15 bases between them. The CDR3 DNA reads as TGTGCCAGCAGGTTGGGGGCTAACCCCTCCTACGAGCAGTACTTC. Translation: CASRLGANPSYEQYF.

V and J are TRBV7-8 and TRBJ1-1; 9 nucleotides match TRBD1. This CDR3 region has 13 residues. J gave up 5 bases and V 6 bases, and 4 bases lay outside the gene matches. Germline lookup yields CDR1 SGHVS and CDR2 FQNEAQ. The CDR3 sequence is CASSPTGGTEAFF. In DNA form, the CDR3 reads TGTGCCAGCAGTCCGACAGGGGGAACTGAAGCTTTCTTT.

The chain couples TRBV18 to TRBJ2-2, with 7 bases lining up with TRBD1. The germline CDR1 and CDR2 sequences are KGHSH and LQKENI. Trimming took 5 bases from V and 6 from J; bases not matched to a gene: 6. The CDR3 is 14 amino acids. The CDR3 DNA reads as TGTGCCAGCTCAAGAGGGGGCCCCGCCGGGGAGCTGTTTTTT. It is translated as CASSRGGPAGELFF. Complete variable domain (other parts from reference TRBV18 and TRBJ2-2): NAGVMQNPRHLVRRRGQEARLRCSPMKGHSHVYWYRQLPEEGLKFMVYLQKENIIDESGMPKERFSAEFPKEGPSILRIQQVVRGDSAAYFCASSRGGPAGELFFGEGSRLTVL.

V usage is TRBV11-1 and J usage is TRBJ2-1; 10 bases map to TRBD2. V gave up 3 bases and J gave up 4 bases; unmatched junction bases: 3. Germline-derived CDR1 and CDR2 are SGHAT and FQDESV (reference sequence). This CDR3 comprises 15 residues. CDR3 in amino acids: CASSLALAGYNEQFF. Written as DNA, the CDR3 is TGTGCCAGCAGCTTGGCACTAGCGGGGTACAATGAGCAGTTCTTC.

The chain employs TRBV9 and TRBJ2-2, with 8 bases lining up with TRBD2. This CDR3 is 16 amino acids long. Trimming at V came to 0 bases and at J to 5 bases, leaving 6 bases not matched to a gene. Germline values: CDR1 SGDLS, CDR2 YYNGEE. The CDR3 DNA reads TGTGCCAGCAGCGTAGATGAGACTAGCGTTACCGGGGAGCTGTTTTTT. It translates to CASSVDETSVTGELFF.

The chain joins TRBV27 to TRBJ1-2; 8 nucleotides agree with TRBD1. Germline V gene lookup returns CDR1 MNHEY and CDR2 SMNVEV (reference sequence). This CDR3 has 14 residues. V trimming: 3 bases; J trimming: 7 bases; junction bases outside the gene matches: 7. CDR3 residues: CASSFSPGQGGYTF. The CDR3 bases are TGTGCCAGCAGTTTCAGCCCCGGACAGGGTGGCTACACCTTC.

The chain has TRBV5-6 and TRBJ2-1; TRBD1 matches 7 bases. With 3 bases clipped from V and 3 bases from J, the junction kept 9 bases outside the gene matches. CDR3 length: 16 amino acids. Per germline, CDR1 SGHDT and CDR2 YYEEEE. The CDR3 DNA follows: TGTGCCAGCAGCTCCCTGAACAGGGGTCTCTACAATGAGCAGTTCTTC. Amino acid sequence: CASSSLNRGLYNEQFF.

The rearrangement joins TRBV5-1 to TRBJ2-4, with 8 bases that match TRBD2. Germline CDR1 SGHRS, CDR2 YFSETQ. Trimming removed 4 bases from V and 5 bases from J; junction bases left unmatched: 8. The CDR3 is 15 residues long. This CDR3 reads CASSTSLAGENIQYF. The CDR3, as DNA: TGCGCCAGCAGCACCTCCCTAGCGGGCGAAAACATTCAGTACTTC.

V and J are TRBV15 and TRBJ2-3; D might be TRBD1 (5 bases). The CDR3 is 14 residues long. Germline V gene lookup returns CDR1 LNHNV and CDR2 YYDKDF (reference sequence). The germline V and J ends were trimmed by 0 bases and 4 bases, with 8 bases remaining between them. CDR3 DNA: TGTGCCACCAGCAGAGATCAGGGCGCAGATACGCAGTATTTT. This encodes CATSRDQGADTQYF.

The chain uses TRBV5-1 and TRBJ2-1; D unclear. The ends were cut back, 0 bases at V and 5 bases at J, with 9 bases in the middle. Germline V gene data show CDR1 as SGHRS and CDR2 as YFSETQ. CDR3 length equals 14 residues. CDR3 loop: CASSLEWADNEQFF. As DNA, the CDR3 is TGCGCCAGCAGCTTGGAATGGGCAGACAATGAGCAGTTCTTC.

The V and J genes are TRBV13 and TRBJ2-5; tentatively, D is TRBD1 (6 bases). Deletions cut 5 bases from V and 2 bases from J, with 15 bases between. CDR1 and CDR2 (germline): PRHDT, FYEKMQ (reference sequence). This CDR3 spans 15 amino acids. Here the CDR3 reads CASSTWDTAQETQYF. The CDR3 DNA follows: TGTGCCAGCAGCACCTGGGACACCGCTCAAGAGACCCAGTACTTC.

This clone showed up just once. J is TRBJ1-3 and V is TRBV7-9; TRBD1 agrees at 8 bases. CDR3 size: 15 residues. Germline V lookup: CDR1 SEHNR, CDR2 FQNEAQ (reference sequence). V trimming: 5 bases; J trimming: 3 bases; junction bases outside the gene matches: 6. CDR3 loop: CASSHRQGSGNTIYF. In DNA form, the CDR3 reads TGTGCCAGCAGCCACCGACAGGGGAGTGGAAACACCATATATTTT. Based on the CDR3 plus reference TRBV7-9 and TRBJ1-3, the full variable domain is DTGVSQNPRHKITKRGQNVTFRCDPISEHNRLYWYRQTLGQGPEFLTYFQNEAQLEKSRLLSDRFSAERPKGSFSTLEIQRTEQGDSAMYLCASSHRQGSGNTIYFGEGSWLTVV.

V is TRBV29-1 and J is TRBJ2-7; the D gene is possibly TRBD1 (6 bases). This CDR3 is 14 amino acids long. CDR1 is SQVTM, CDR2 ANQGSEA, per germline. Between the trimmed V and J ends, which lost 3 bases and 2 bases, there was a span of 14 bases. As DNA, the CDR3 is TGCAGCGTTGAGGTGGGGGCCACCGCCTACGAGCAGTACTTC. Translating it yields CSVEVGATAYEQYF.

This clone has a single count. The chain joins TRBV28 to TRBJ2-4, with 8 bases fitting TRBD2. This CDR3 is 14 amino acids long. Germline loops: CDR1 MDHEN, CDR2 SYDVKM. The trim removed 5 bases at V and 6 bases at J, leaving 6 bases unmatched. CDR3 coding DNA: TGTGCCAGCAGTGCCCCGGGGGGGGCAAACATTCAGTACTTC. Amino acid sequence: CASSAPGGANIQYF.